Each of the 13 T cell receptor beta chains below was sequenced from the same sample in a study of T cell responses to AZD1222 COVID-19 vaccine. Some clones are missing from TCRdb's copy, which holds only in-frame ones; the method was immunoSEQ multiplex PCR. The sample lists 55,000 to 65,000 clones, roughly 87% occurring once. Sequenced here: peripheral blood, sampled on day 0 of AZD1222 vaccination. The receptors originated from an adult in good health.

The genes are TRBV28 and TRBJ1-2; D possibly corresponds to TRBD1 (5 bases). The CDR3 is 13 residues long. CDR1 and CDR2 from the germline V gene are MDHEN and SYDVKM. V was shortened by 5 bases and J by 10 bases, with 17 bases between the two germline ends. CDR3 region: CASSEPGRLVYTF. DNA of the CDR3: TGTGCCAGCAGTGAACCGGGACGATTGGTCTACACCTTC.

This rearrangement joins TRBV5-1 to TRBJ1-1; possibly TRBD1 for D (6 bases). Germline-derived CDR1 and CDR2 are SGHRS and YFSETQ. V was pared by 0 bases and J by 4 bases, with 13 bases between. This CDR3 is 15 amino acids long. CDR3 sequence (DNA): TGCGCCAGCAGCTTGGCTTTTGGGGGGCGCACTGAAGCTTTCTTT. It is translated as CASSLAFGGRTEAFF. Full variable domain (rest looked up from reference TRBV5-1 and TRBJ1-1): KAGVTQTPRYLIKTRGQQVTLSCSPISGHRSVSWYQQTPGQGLQFLFEYFSETQRNKGNFPGRFSGRQFSNSRSEMNVSTLELGDSALYLCASSLAFGGRTEAFFGQGTRLTVV.

The rearrangement uses TRBV6-6 and TRBJ1-1; no definite D call. Trimming took 7 bases from V and 1 from J, leaving 19 bases between them. Looked up from germline, CDR1 is MNHNY and CDR2 is SVGAGI (reference sequence). This CDR3 is built from 16 residues. Written as DNA, the CDR3 is TGTGCCAGCACCATCATGGCCGGCGGGCCGAACACTGAAGCTTTCTTT. Its protein product is CASTIMAGGPNTEAFF.

The rearrangement links TRBV12-3 or TRBV12-4 to TRBJ1-1; TRBD1 is a possible D gene (5 bases). Trimming left V 7 bases short and J 2 bases short, with 11 bases between. The CDR3 runs 13 residues. CDR3 sequence: CASIGGDNTEAFF. The CDR3 DNA reads TGTGCCAGCATTGGGGGGGATAACACTGAAGCTTTCTTT.

The gene calls are TRBV2 and TRBJ1-5; D not resolved. This CDR3 is 15 amino acids long. V was pared by 3 bases and J by 1 base, with 10 bases between. Germline CDR1 reads SNHLY; CDR2 reads FYNNEI. For the CDR3, the DNA is TGTGCCAGCAGTGAGCCACGGGGAAGCAATCAGCCCCAGCATTTT. It yields the protein CASSEPRGSNQPQHF.

The V call is TRBV3-1 (or the pseudogene TRBV3-2), the J call TRBJ2-7; a weak D match, TRBD2 (6 bases). Trimming removed 1 base from V and 7 bases from J, with 11 bases in between. The CDR3 length is 13 residues. CDR1 and CDR2 (germline): LGHDT, YNNKEL (reference sequence). CDR3 protein: CASSQARGTEQYF. The CDR3 bases are TGTGCCAGCAGCCAAGCAAGAGGGACTGAGCAGTACTTC.

The V call is TRBV29-1, the J call TRBJ1-5; the D gene is possibly TRBD1 (5 bases). Germline loops: CDR1 SQVTM, CDR2 ANQGSEA. This CDR3 spans 12 amino acids. Trimming pared 4 bases from V and 2 bases from J, leaving 6 bases between. The CDR3 spells CSVAGGNQPQHF. The CDR3 DNA reads TGCAGCGTTGCGGGGGGCAATCAGCCCCAGCATTTT.

The rearrangement joins TRBV7-9 to TRBJ1-1, with 9 bases aligning to TRBD1. Germline CDR1 is SEHNR and CDR2 is FQNEAQ (reference sequence). The CDR3 is 16 amino acids. V lost 5 bases, J lost 1 base, and 8 bases stayed unmatched. The CDR3 region has the DNA TGTGCCAGCAGCGCCGGGACAGGGAGCCGGAACACTGAAGCTTTCTTT. This sequence encodes CASSAGTGSRNTEAFF.

The chain combines TRBV12-3 or TRBV12-4 with TRBJ1-2; 7 bases map to TRBD1. The CDR3 loop spans 13 amino acids. J gave up 5 bases and V 3 bases, and 3 bases lay outside the gene matches. DNA for the CDR3: TGTGCCAGCAGTTTTGACAGGGAGTATGGCTACACCTTC. Its protein is CASSFDREYGYTF.

The chain joins TRBV5-1 to TRBJ2-6; 10 bases are a match to TRBD1. Germline-derived CDR1 and CDR2 are SGHRS and YFSETQ. After removal of 2 bases from V and 2 bases from J, the junction contained 1 base not matched to a gene. This CDR3 is 16 amino acids long. This chain's CDR3 is CASSLGQGAGANVLTF. Here the CDR3 DNA reads TGCGCCAGCAGCTTAGGACAGGGGGCTGGGGCCAACGTCCTGACTTTC.

The chain combines TRBV2 with TRBJ2-3; 8 nucleotides line up with TRBD1. CDR1 SNHLY and CDR2 FYNNEI come from the germline V gene. The CDR3 consists of 16 residues. Trimming cost V 4 bases and J 8 bases; bases outside gene matches: 14. The CDR3 is CASSGGQARGLGTQYF. The CDR3 DNA reads as TGTGCCAGCAGTGGGGGACAGGCGCGCGGGTTGGGTACGCAGTATTTT.

The chain is built from TRBV19 and TRBJ2-7; no reliable D call. Germline V gene sequence: CDR1 LNHDA, CDR2 SQIVND (reference sequence). The V and J ends lost 5 bases and 1 base respectively, with 3 bases between them. The CDR3 consists of 11 residues. The CDR3 loop reads CASSSSYEQYF. The CDR3 nucleotides read TGTGCCAGTAGTTCTTCCTACGAGCAGTACTTC.

The CDR3 nucleotides are TGTGCCAGCAGGAAGGTAGACAGGGGCGGCCAGCCCCAGCATTTT. Its translation is CASRKVDRGGQPQHF. The rearrangement uses TRBV6-5 and TRBJ1-5; 8 nucleotides align to TRBD1. The CDR3 is made up of 15 amino acids. Germline V CDR1 and CDR2: MNHEY, SVGAGI. The junction had 11 bases not matched to a gene; V was cut back by 6 bases and J by 7 bases.